This T cell receptor (beta chain) was identified in a study of PD-L1 blockade in urothelial cancer. About the research overall: Prior chemotherapy in patients spanned 0 to 3 regimens. Treatment start was followed by blood analysis at 3 weeks (second dose) and again at 6 weeks.

Produced via immunoSEQ multiplex PCR; TCRdb's table is partial and in-frame only. The repertoire holds about 45,000 clones, with roughly four fifths as singletons. General study points: Where pretreatment blood TCR clonality fell below the median, better survival was predicted.

This clone was seen just once. As yet, its antigen is unknown. Time point: peripheral blood 6 weeks after treatment start. Diagnoses among patients were locally advanced or metastatic urothelial carcinoma. The V gene's germline CDR1 is SGHTS and CDR2 YDEGEE. CDR3 length equals 16 residues. Trimming removed 0 bases at V and 0 bases at J, with 11 bases between. This sequence originates from a man in his 60s with urothelial cancer. The source material was PBMCs, sampled around atezolizumab (anti-PD-L1) treatment. This rearrangement joins TRBV5-8 to TRBJ2-3; no definite D call. The CDR3 sequence: CASSLDQLTSTDTQYF. DNA of the CDR3: TGTGCCAGCAGCTTGGATCAGTTGACTAGCACAGATACGCAGTATTTT.